The following is a T cell receptor beta chain sequence with its context. Its antigen is unidentified. Looked up from germline, CDR1 is SGHRS and CDR2 is YFSETQ. This CDR3 has 14 residues. The V and J ends lost 5 bases and 3 bases, in that order; junction bases with no gene match: 7. These data originate in a study of identical twins. Overall study findings and caveats: Surplus twin overlap in beta out-of-frame sequences was less pronounced. Findings depended on cross-sectional statistics rather than tracking the same donors.

TCRdb analysed the 5' RACE reads with MiXCR anew, one entry per CDR3 protein. The table shows approximately 590,000 distinct CDR3 sequences, with approximately 9.6% occurring only once. In addition, the sample was reused for a study of yellow fever vaccine responses in identical twins.

This clonotype was sampled from a woman aged 18-29 years in good health. The specimen was PBMCs. The rearrangement uses TRBV5-1 and TRBJ2-7; 8 bases are a match to TRBD2. CDR3 protein: CASRWTSSGYEQYF. The CDR3 nucleotides are TGCGCCAGCAGGTGGACTAGCTCTGGCTACGAGCAGTACTTC.